This T cell receptor (beta chain) emerged from a study of human T cells and chemical hapten exposure. Overall study context: The study traced per-sample TCR yield variation mainly to small differences in pooled library volumes.

Study observations and caveats: While controls formed fewer of them, expanded TCRs formed significantly more large CDR3 similarity clusters.

This clonotype has ten or more counts. Its antigen is unidentified. Individual cDNA molecules had unique molecular identifiers attached to them by the library. MiXCR, applied by TCRdb to the RACE reads, yields one record per CDR3 protein. Here the sample spans about 340,000 distinct CDR3 sequences, approximately 6.3% being singletons. Time point denoted: patch test 1, 2 weeks after DPC sensitization. Treatment of the sample: therapeutic diphenylcyclopropenone sensitization with weekly scalp DPC. The sample consisted of whole blood, taken in connection with sensitization to the hapten diphenylcyclopropenone (DPC). This receptor was obtained from a woman aged 18-29 years with alopecia areata. Some clones in this sample may be carry-over from other donors' samples.

In DNA, the CDR3 is TGCAGCGTTAGTAGATTTTCGAACACCGGGGAGCTGTTTTTT. It codes for CSVSRFSNTGELFF. This chain links TRBV29-1 with TRBJ2-2; the D is unclear. V dropped 5 bases and J dropped 0 bases, with 10 bases sitting between them. There are 14 residues in the CDR3. CDR1 and CDR2 (germline): SQVTM, ANQGSEA.